This T cell receptor (beta chain) was recorded in a study of Graves' ophthalmopathy and Graves' hyperthyroidism (dated by TCRdb to the late 2010s). Background on the whole study: Peripheral blood was collected at initial diagnosis, prior to any treatment. In total, 120 to 150 blood samples were TCR-sequenced: some 40 ophthalmopathy, over 70 hyperthyroidism and about 17 hyperthyroidism-to-ophthalmopathy patients. A discovery set of 95 to 100 patients (43 ophthalmopathy, under 65 stable hyperthyroidism) was enrolled to explore V-J signatures distinguishing ophthalmopathy from hyperthyroidism. T-cell repertoires of thyroid tissue and blood were compared in a handful of hyperthyroidism patients. An independent validation cohort was composed of some 19 hyperthyroidism patients and around 16 patients who later progressed from hyperthyroidism to ophthalmopathy. Following sampling, methimazole starting at 30 mg daily was administered to hyperthyroidism patients, and high-dose intravenous methylprednisolone was administered to ophthalmopathy patients. The study used TCR beta repertoire signatures to distinguish Graves' ophthalmopathy from Graves' hyperthyroidism and to predict progression to ophthalmopathy. Overall study outcomes, separate from this receptor: No statistical method was used to set the sample size in advance, and the investigators knew which group each participant was assigned to. Most of the expanded thyroid clonotypes with a frequency above 0.001 were also detected in blood, and it was suggested that the thyroid immune response may be reflected by blood repertoires. Ophthalmopathy was separated from stable hyperthyroidism by the 13-signature model with 85% to 90% sensitivity and 81% to 84% specificity in cross-validation and with 80%/75% in the test set. In validation, the model predicted ophthalmopathy progression with about 70% sensitivity and around 72% specificity; fewer than 15 predicted patients were CT-confirmed with GO in a median of about 7.1 months.

For repertoire sequencing, the TCR beta CDR3 regions were amplified from RNA transcripts. HTBI primers and the Qiagen OneStep RT-PCR kit were used in a first-round RT-PCR, which was followed by a second-round multiplex PCR, size selection and purification. Libraries were sequenced on an Illumina HiSeq2000 using paired-end 100 bp reads. The paper's data handling went like this. Reads were processed with SOAPnuke, discarding reads with adapters, uncalled bases, mean Phred below 15, or no exact constant-primer or identifier match. COPE v1.2.5 was used to merge the high-quality paired reads. Each unique nucleotide sequence was treated as a clonotype, and MiTCR v1.1 was used to align the clonotypes to the IMGT TRB V, D and J references. Analysis was restricted to V-J combinations with a frequency above 0.0001, which covered approximately 99% of repertoires. A TCR clonal expansion and chaos score per V-J combination was defined as the ratio of F50 clonal expansion to chaos observed in the TCRdist matrix. Features were reduced by Welch's t-statistics and random forest to around 14 V-J combinations, which fed a naive Bayes classifier. The similarity between thyroid and blood repertoires was quantified using the Morisita-Horn index. In-frame beta chains were kept once TCRdb had trimmed the public reads at Q25 with fastp and called clones with MiXCR. Records with the same CDR3 protein are collapsed into one entry carrying the most frequent genes and DNA. The authors' filters were not applied to this entry. The sample yields about 340,000 distinct CDR3 sequences; 15% to 20% were counted once. 9% to 15% of the sample goes to the ten largest clones.

In the case of this clonotype: Its binding antigen is unknown. Base qualities are not recorded, but no much larger clone differs from it by a single base.

Ophthalmopathy patients had moderately to severely active disease, Clinical Activity Score of at least 3, NOSPECS grade of at least 4, and disease duration under 3 months. Patients with other autoimmune diseases, uncontrolled infections, pregnancy or lactation were excluded from the study. Diagnosis relied on clinical symptoms, serum thyroxine, TRAb, thyroid ultrasound and orbital computed tomography. PBMCs were isolated from 7.5 to 10 ml of fresh peripheral blood by Ficoll-Paque density gradient centrifugation. Total RNA was extracted using Trizol reagent, and RNA quality was checked on an Agilent 2100 Bioanalyzer. The CDR3 has 13 amino acids, counting the end cysteine and phenylalanine. Only the CDR3 DNA is retained, 39 bases long and in frame from the first base. In the germline V gene (reference sequence), CDR1 corresponds to DFQATT and CDR2 to SNEGSKA. V loses 5 bases of germline sequence and J loses 4 bases, and the interval between the two ends is 14 bases.

The sample comprised peripheral blood. The origin of this receptor is an adult man with Graves' ophthalmopathy. This receptor chain uses TRBV20-1 and TRBJ2-5, with an unclear D gene assignment. CDR3 region: CSAVTHLVETQYF. The nucleotide sequence reads as follows: TGCAGTGCTGTTACCCACCTGGTAGAGACCCAGTACTTC.